Shown below are 2 T cell receptor beta chains from a single sample sequenced in a study of cytomegalovirus exposure and HLA in healthy donors. 13 Jbeta primers and 60 Vbeta primers were used for the PCR. Profiled with immunoSEQ multiplex PCR; TCRdb holds only in-frame clones, not every one. The sample lists under 200,000 clones; 70% to 80% were seen once. The specimen sequenced was PBMCs. All receptors come from a woman in her thirties in good health and CMV-seropositive.

The V call is TRBV13, the J call TRBJ2-7; D gene uncertain. V was clipped by 1 base and J by 2 bases, with 6 bases between them. From germline, CDR1 is PRHDT and CDR2 FYEKMQ (reference sequence). The CDR3 runs 13 residues. In nucleotides, the CDR3 is TGTGCCAGCAGCTTAGACCAGGCCTACGAGCAGTACTTC. Encoded protein: CASSLDQAYEQYF.

The chain recombines TRBV5-1 with TRBJ1-1; D uncertain. In germline, CDR1 is SGHRS, CDR2 YFSETQ. With 2 bases removed from V and 2 bases from J, the gap between germline ends came to 7 bases. The CDR3 is 13 amino acids. CDR3 loop: CASSFGINTEAFF. The CDR3 DNA follows: TGCGCCAGCAGCTTCGGGATTAACACTGAAGCTTTCTTT.